This T cell receptor (beta chain) was found in a study of breast tumors, draining lymph nodes, adjacent tissues. General study results and limits: Luminal-like breast cancer showed significantly higher tumor–nontumor repertoire similarity than basal-like.

Axillary draining lymph nodes of breast cancer patients supplied the node samples. The V end was cut by 7 bases, the J end by 5 bases, with 27 bases between. Germline-derived CDR1 and CDR2 are LNHDA and SQIVND (reference sequence). This CDR3 has 18 residues. This clonotype is a singleton in its sample. Its antigen remains unidentified. This CDR3 fails to terminate in the conserved phenylalanine or tryptophan, so it likely reflects a read error. TCRdb ran MiXCR on the multiplex PCR reads and lists one entry per CDR3 protein. The data hold about 140,000 distinct CDR3 sequences, with around a third observed a single time.

The chain uses TRBV19 and TRBJ1-5; D possibly corresponds to TRBD1 (5 bases). This receptor was taken from a female donor with breast cancer. Some clones in this sample may be carry-over from other donors' samples. Sequenced sample: axillary lymph node tissue. The CDR3 DNA follows: TGTGCCAGTACCTACGGACGAATGGGGGTAGGCTTCGATCAGCCCCAGCATCTT. It specifies CASTYGRMGVGFDQPQHL.